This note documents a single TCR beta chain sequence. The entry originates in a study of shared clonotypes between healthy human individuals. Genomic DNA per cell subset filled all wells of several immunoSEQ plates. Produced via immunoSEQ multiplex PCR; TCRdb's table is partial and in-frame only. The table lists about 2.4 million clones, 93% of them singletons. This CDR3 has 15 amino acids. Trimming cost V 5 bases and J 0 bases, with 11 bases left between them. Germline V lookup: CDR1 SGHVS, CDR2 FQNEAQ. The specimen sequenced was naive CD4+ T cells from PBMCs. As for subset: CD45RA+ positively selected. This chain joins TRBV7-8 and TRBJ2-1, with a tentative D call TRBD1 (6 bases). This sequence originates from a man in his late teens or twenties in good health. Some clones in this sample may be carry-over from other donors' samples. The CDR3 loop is CASSRTGSSYNEQFF. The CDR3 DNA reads TGTGCCAGCAGCCGTACAGGGAGCTCCTACAATGAGCAGTTCTTC.